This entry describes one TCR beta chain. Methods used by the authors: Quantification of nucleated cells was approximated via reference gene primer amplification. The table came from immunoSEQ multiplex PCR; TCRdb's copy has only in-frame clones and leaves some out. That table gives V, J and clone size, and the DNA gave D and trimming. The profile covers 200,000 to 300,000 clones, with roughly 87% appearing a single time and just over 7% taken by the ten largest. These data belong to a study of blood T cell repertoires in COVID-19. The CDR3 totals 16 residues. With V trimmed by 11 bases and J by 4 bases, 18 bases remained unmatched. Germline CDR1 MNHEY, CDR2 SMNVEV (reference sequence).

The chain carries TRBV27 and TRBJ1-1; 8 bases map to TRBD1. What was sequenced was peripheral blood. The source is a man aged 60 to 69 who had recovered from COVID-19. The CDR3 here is CAVAKERTGFFTEAFF. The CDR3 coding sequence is TGTGCCGTAGCGAAAGAACGGACAGGGTTCTTCACTGAAGCTTTCTTT.